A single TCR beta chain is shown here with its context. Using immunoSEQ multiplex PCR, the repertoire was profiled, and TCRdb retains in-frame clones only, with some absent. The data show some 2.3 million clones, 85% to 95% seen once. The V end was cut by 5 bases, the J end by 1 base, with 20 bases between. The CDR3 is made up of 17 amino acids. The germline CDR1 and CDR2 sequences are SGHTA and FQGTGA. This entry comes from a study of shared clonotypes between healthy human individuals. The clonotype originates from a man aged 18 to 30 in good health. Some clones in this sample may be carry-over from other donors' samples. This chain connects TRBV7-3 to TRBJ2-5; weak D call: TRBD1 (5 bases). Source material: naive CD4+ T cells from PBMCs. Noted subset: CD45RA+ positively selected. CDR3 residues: CASSMGGATAGQETQYF. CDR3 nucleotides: TGTGCCAGCAGCATGGGTGGGGCGACGGCCGGCCAAGAGACCCAGTACTTC.